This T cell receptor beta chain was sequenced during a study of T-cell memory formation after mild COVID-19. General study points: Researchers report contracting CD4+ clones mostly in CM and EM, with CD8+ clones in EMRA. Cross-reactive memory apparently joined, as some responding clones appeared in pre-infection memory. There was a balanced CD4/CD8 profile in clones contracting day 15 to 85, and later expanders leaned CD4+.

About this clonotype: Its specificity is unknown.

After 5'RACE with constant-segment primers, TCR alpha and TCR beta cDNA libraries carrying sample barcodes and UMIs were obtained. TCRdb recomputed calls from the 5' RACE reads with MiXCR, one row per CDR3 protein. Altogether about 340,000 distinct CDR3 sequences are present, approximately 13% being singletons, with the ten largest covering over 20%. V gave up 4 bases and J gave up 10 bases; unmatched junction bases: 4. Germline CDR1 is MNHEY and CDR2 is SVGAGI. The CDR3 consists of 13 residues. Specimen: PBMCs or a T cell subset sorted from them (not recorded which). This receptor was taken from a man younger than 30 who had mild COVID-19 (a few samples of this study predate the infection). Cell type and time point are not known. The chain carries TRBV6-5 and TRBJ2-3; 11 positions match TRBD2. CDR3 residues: CASSSGTSGAQYF. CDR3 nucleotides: TGTGCCAGCAGTTCCGGGACTAGCGGCGCGCAGTATTTT.